The 9 T cell receptor beta chains reported below all come from one sample, sequenced in a study of T and B cells in COVID-19 patients. BIOMED2 TRB-A/B primer pools were used in multiplex TRB PCR. TCRdb processed the multiplex PCR reads anew with MiXCR; each CDR3 protein has one entry. The sample has 13,000 or so distinct CDR3 sequences; 28% are singletons. Each TRB amplification used about 250-550 ng of genomic DNA from blood. The sequenced sample consisted of blood. The receptors derive from a human donor who had recovered from COVID-19.

The chain carries TRBV12-3 or TRBV12-4 and TRBJ1-2, with 8 bases matching TRBD1. Trimming cost V 6 bases and J 4 bases; bases outside gene matches: 7. The CDR3 sequence is 14 residues long. This CDR3 reads CASSNTGGRYGYTF. Here the CDR3 DNA reads TGTGCCAGCAGCAACACAGGGGGACGCTATGGCTACACCTTC.

This clonotype occurred a few times. This chain connects TRBV7-6 to TRBJ2-7; possible D gene TRBD2, 5 bases. The germline V and J ends were trimmed by 4 bases and 0 bases, with 13 bases remaining between them. Germline CDR1 is SGHVS and CDR2 is FNYEAQ. The CDR3 length is 15 residues. The CDR3 coding sequence is TGTGCCAGCAGCTCCCCAGCGGAGTCCTCCTACGAGCAGTACTTC. Translated, it gives CASSSPAESSYEQYF.

This clonotype counts as medium-sized. The chain carries TRBV30 and TRBJ2-1, with TRBD1 identical over 7 bases. This CDR3 spans 14 amino acids. The germline CDR1 and CDR2 sequences are GTSNPN and SVGIG (reference sequence). V was pared by 1 base and J by 3 bases, with 3 bases of the junction left unmatched. This chain's CDR3 is CAWSGDRNYNEQFF. The CDR3 region has the DNA TGTGCCTGGAGTGGGGACAGAAACTACAATGAGCAGTTCTTC. The full variable domain, in which reference TRBV30 and TRBJ2-1 provide the parts outside the CDR3, is SQTIHQWPATLVQPVGSPLSLECTVEGTSNPNLYWYRQAAGRGLQLLFYSVGIGQISSEVPQNLSASRPQDRQFILSSKKLLLSDSGFYLCAWSGDRNYNEQFFGPGTRLTVL.

Judged by abundance, this clonotype is medium-sized. The chain joins TRBV12-3 or TRBV12-4 to TRBJ2-1, with 11 bases that match TRBD2. V lost 6 bases to trimming and J lost 7 bases; unmatched junction nucleotides: 8. The CDR3 runs 15 residues. The CDR3 DNA is TGTGCCAGCAGCACCCTAGCGGGAGGTGCGAATGAGCAGTTCTTC. This sequence encodes CASSTLAGGANEQFF.

The rearrangement links TRBV7-2 to TRBJ1-2; D is perhaps TRBD1 (5 bases). There are 14 residues in the CDR3. Germline V gene lookup returns CDR1 SGHTA and CDR2 FQGNSA. V shed 4 bases and J shed 4 bases, with 13 bases lying between them. The CDR3 DNA reads TGTGCCAGCAGCTCAGGGCAGGCCCTCTATGGCTACACCTTC. Its translation: CASSSGQALYGYTF.

The chain employs TRBV5-1 and TRBJ1-5, with TRBD1 identical over 9 bases. In germline, CDR1 is SGHRS, CDR2 YFSETQ. The CDR3 contains 15 residues. V lost 4 bases, J lost 7 bases, and 9 bases stayed unmatched. The CDR3 bases are TGCGCCAGCAGCCGAGGGACAGGGCCTATCCAGCCCCAGCATTTT. Its translation: CASSRGTGPIQPQHF.

The chain joins TRBV7-2 to TRBJ1-5; D not certain. V lost 2 bases to trimming and J lost 2 bases, with 7 bases between them. There are 14 residues in the CDR3. CDR1 is SGHTA and CDR2 is FQGNSA in the germline V gene. This CDR3 reads CASSLSGGNQPQHF. The CDR3 bases are TGTGCCAGCAGCTTAAGCGGGGGCAATCAGCCCCAGCATTTT.

This clonotype was counted at least ten times. The CDR3 bases are TGTGCCACCAGCAAGGGGGGTAGCTCCTACGAGCAGTACTTC. This codes for CATSKGGSSYEQYF. V usage is TRBV15 and J usage is TRBJ2-7; D might be TRBD1 or TRBD2, each matching 6 bases. The V gene lost 4 bases and the J gene lost 0 bases, with 10 bases spanning the gap. The CDR3 extends over 14 amino acids. Per the germline V gene, CDR1 is LNHNV and CDR2 is YYDKDF (reference sequence).

The CDR3 DNA is TGCAGTGCTAGAGATCTAGCCTATGGCTACACCTTC. Translation: CSARDLAYGYTF. V and J are TRBV20-1 and TRBJ1-2; D unresolved. The germline CDR1 and CDR2 sequences are DFQATT and SNEGSKA (reference sequence). The ends were cut back, 0 bases at V and 4 bases at J, with 6 bases in the middle. There are 12 residues in the CDR3.